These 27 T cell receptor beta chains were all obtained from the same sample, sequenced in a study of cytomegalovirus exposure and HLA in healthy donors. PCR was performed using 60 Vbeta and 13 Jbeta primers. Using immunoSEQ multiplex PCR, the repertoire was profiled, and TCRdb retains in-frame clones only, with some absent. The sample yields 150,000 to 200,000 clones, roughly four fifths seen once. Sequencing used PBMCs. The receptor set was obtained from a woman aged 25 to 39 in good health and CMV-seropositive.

CDR3 coding DNA: TGTGCCACCAGCAGAGATCGGGGGACTGAAGCTTTCTTT. It translates to CATSRDRGTEAFF. This chain connects TRBV15 to TRBJ1-1; D is perhaps TRBD1 (5 bases). Between the trimmed V and J ends, which lost 0 bases and 5 bases, there was a span of 7 bases. The germline CDR1 and CDR2 sequences are LNHNV and YYDKDF (reference sequence). The CDR3 is 13 amino acids.

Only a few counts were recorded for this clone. The CDR3 region is CASSSGQVNQETQYF. The DNA of the CDR3 is TGCGCCAGCAGCTCGGGACAGGTCAACCAAGAGACCCAGTACTTC. The gene calls are TRBV4-1 and TRBJ2-5, with 8 bases matching TRBD1. Germline loops: CDR1 MGHRA, CDR2 YSYEKL. CDR3 length equals 15 residues. J lost 0 bases, V lost 5 bases, and 5 bases had no gene match.

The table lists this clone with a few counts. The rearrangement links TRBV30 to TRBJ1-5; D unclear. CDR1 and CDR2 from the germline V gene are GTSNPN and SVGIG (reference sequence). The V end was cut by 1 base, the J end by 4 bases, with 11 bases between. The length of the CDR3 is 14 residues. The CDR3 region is CAWSAERVNQPQHF. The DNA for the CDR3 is TGTGCCTGGAGTGCCGAGAGGGTTAATCAGCCCCAGCATTTT.

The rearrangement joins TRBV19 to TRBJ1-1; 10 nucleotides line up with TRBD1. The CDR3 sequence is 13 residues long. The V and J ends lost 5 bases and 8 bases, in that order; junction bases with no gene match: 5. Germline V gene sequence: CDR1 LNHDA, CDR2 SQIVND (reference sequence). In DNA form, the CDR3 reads TGTGCCAGTAGTCGGGACAGGGGCCGAGAAGCTTTCTTT. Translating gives CASSRDRGREAFF.

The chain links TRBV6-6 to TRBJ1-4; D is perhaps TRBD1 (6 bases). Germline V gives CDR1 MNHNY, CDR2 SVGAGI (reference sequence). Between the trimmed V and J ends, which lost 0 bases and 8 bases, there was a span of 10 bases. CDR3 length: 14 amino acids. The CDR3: CASSYSIGGEKLFF. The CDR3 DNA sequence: TGTGCCAGCAGTTACTCGATAGGGGGAGAAAAACTGTTTTTT.

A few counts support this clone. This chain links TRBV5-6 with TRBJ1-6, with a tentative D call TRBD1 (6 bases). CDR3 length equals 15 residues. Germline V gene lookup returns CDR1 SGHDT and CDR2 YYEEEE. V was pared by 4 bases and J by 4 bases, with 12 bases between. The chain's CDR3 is CASSPRGEYNSPLHF. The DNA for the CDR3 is TGTGCCAGCAGCCCCAGGGGCGAGTATAATTCACCCCTCCACTTT.

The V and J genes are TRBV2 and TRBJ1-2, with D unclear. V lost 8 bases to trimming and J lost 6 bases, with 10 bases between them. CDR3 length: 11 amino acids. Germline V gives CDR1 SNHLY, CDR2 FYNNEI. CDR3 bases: TGTGCCAGCTTATACTCTCATGGCTACACCTTC. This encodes CASLYSHGYTF. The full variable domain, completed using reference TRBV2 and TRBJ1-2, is EPEVTQTPSHQVTQMGQEVILRCVPISNHLYFYWYRQILGQKVEFLVSFYNNEISEKSEIFDDQFSVERPDGSNFTLKIRSTKLEDSAMYFCASLYSHGYTFGSGTRLTVV.

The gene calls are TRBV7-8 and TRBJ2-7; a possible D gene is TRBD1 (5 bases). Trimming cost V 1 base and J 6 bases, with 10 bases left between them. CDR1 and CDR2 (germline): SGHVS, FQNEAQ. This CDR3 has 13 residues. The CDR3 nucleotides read TGTGCCAGCAGCTTAGGTTACAGGAGCGAGCAGTACTTC. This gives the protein CASSLGYRSEQYF.

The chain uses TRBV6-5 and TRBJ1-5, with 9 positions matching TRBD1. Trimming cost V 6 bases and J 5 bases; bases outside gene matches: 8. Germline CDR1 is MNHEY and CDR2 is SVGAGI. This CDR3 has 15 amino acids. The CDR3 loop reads CASSHGQGQYQPQHF. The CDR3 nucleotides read TGTGCCAGCAGCCACGGACAGGGGCAATATCAGCCCCAGCATTTT.

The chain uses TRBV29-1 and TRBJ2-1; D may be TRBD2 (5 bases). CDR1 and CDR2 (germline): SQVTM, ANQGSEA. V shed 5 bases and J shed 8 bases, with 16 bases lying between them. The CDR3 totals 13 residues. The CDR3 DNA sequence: TGCAGCGTTCAGGACCAAGCGGATGATGAGCAGTTCTTC. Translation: CSVQDQADDEQFF.

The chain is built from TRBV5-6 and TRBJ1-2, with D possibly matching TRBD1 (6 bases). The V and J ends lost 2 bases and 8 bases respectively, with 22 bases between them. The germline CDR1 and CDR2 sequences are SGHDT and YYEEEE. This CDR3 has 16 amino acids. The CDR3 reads CASSLRGGLIGRGYTF. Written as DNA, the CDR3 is TGTGCCAGCAGCTTAAGGGGGGGCTTAATTGGTCGGGGCTACACCTTC.

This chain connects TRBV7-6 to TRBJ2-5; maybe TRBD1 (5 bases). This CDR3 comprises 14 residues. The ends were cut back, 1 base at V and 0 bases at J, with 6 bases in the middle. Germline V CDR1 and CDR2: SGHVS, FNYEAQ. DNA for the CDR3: TGTGCCAGCAGCTTAGGACAGTACCAAGAGACCCAGTACTTC. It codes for CASSLGQYQETQYF.

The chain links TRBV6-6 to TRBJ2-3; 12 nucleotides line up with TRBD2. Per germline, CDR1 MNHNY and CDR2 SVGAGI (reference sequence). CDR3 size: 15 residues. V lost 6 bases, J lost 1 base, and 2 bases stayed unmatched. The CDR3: CASRASGRGTDTQYF. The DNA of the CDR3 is TGTGCCAGCAGGGCTAGCGGGAGGGGCACAGATACGCAGTATTTT.

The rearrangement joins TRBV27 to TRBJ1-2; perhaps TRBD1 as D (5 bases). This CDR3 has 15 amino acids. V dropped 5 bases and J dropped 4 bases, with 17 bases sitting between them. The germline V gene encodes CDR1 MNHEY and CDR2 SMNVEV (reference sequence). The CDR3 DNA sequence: TGTGCCAGCAGTCCCACCCAACGCGGGGGCTATGGCTACACCTTC. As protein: CASSPTQRGGYGYTF.

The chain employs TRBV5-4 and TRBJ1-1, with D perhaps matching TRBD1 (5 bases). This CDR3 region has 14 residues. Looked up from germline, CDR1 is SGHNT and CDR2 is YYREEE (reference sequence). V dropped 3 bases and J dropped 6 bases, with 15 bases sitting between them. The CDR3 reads CASSSQGWLSEAFF. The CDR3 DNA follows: TGTGCCAGCAGCTCTCAGGGATGGTTGTCTGAAGCTTTCTTT.

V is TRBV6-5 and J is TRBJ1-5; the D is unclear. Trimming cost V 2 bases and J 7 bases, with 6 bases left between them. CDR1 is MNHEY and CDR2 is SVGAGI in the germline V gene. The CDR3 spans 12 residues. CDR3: CASSYAGQPQHF. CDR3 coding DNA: TGTGCCAGCAGTTACGCGGGACAGCCCCAGCATTTT.

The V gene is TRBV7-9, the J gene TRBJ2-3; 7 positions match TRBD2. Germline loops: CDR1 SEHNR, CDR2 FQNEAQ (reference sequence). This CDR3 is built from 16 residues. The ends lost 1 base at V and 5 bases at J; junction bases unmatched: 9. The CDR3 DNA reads TGTGCCAGCAGCTTAGTCCCCTCCCCGGGGGGAGATACGCAGTATTTT. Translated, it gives CASSLVPSPGGDTQYF.

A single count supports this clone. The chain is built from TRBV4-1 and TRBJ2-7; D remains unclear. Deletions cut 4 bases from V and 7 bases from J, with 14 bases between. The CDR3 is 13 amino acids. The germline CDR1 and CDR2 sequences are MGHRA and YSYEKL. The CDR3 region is CASSPRSRVEQYF. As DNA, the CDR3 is TGCGCCAGCAGCCCTAGAAGCCGGGTTGAGCAGTACTTC.

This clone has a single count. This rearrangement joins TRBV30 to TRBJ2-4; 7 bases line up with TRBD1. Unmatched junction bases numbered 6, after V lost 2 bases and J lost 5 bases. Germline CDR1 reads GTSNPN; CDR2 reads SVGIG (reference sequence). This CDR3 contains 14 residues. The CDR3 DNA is TGTGCCTGGAGTTTCACAGGGGTTGAAAACATTCAGTACTTC. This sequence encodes CAWSFTGVENIQYF. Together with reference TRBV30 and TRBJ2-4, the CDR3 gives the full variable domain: SQTIHQWPATLVQPVGSPLSLECTVEGTSNPNLYWYRQAAGRGLQLLFYSVGIGQISSEVPQNLSASRPQDRQFILSSKKLLLSDSGFYLCAWSFTGVENIQYFGAGTRLSVL.

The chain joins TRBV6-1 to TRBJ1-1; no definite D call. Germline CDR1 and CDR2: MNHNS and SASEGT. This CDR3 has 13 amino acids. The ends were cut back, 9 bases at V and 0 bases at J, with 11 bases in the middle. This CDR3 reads CASRMNMNTEAFF. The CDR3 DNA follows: TGTGCCAGTAGAATGAATATGAACACTGAAGCTTTCTTT.

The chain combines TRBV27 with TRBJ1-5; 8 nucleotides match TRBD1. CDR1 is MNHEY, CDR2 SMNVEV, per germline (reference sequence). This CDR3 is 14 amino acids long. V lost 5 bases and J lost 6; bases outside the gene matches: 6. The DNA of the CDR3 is TGTGCCAGCAGTCAGGACAGGGAAAGTCAGCCCCAGCATTTT. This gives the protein CASSQDRESQPQHF.

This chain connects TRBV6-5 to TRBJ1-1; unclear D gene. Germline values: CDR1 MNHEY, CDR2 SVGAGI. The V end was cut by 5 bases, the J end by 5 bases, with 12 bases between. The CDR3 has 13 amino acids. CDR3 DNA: TGTGCCAGCAGTACCCCCTCGGAGACTGAAGCTTTCTTT. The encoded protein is CASSTPSETEAFF.

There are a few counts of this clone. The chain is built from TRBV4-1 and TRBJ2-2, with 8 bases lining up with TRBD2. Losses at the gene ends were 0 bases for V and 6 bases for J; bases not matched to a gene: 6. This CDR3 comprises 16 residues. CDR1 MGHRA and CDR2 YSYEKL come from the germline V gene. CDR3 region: CASSQDLGGEAGELFF. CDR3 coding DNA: TGCGCCAGCAGCCAAGATCTCGGGGGGGAGGCCGGGGAGCTGTTTTTT.

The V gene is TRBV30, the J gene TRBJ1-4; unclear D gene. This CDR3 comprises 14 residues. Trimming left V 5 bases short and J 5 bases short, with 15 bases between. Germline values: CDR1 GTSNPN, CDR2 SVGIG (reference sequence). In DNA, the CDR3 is TGTGCCTGGGCTTTGGGGAGTCGGAATGAAAAACTGTTTTTT. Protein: CAWALGSRNEKLFF. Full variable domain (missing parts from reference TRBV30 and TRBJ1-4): SQTIHQWPATLVQPVGSPLSLECTVEGTSNPNLYWYRQAAGRGLQLLFYSVGIGQISSEVPQNLSASRPQDRQFILSSKKLLLSDSGFYLCAWALGSRNEKLFFGSGTQLSVL.

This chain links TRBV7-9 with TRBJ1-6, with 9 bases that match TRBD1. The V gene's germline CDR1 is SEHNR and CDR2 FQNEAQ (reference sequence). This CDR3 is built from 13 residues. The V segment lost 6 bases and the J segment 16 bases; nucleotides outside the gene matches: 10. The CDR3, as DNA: TGTGCCAGCAGAGAAGCGGGACAGGGCGTTCTCCACTTT. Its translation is CASREAGQGVLHF.

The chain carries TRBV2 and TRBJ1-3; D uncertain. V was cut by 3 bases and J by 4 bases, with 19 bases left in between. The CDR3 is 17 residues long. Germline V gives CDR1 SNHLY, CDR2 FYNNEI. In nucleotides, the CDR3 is TGTGCCAGCAGTGATTTGGTTAGCGTCTTTACCGGAAACACCATATATTTT. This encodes CASSDLVSVFTGNTIYF.

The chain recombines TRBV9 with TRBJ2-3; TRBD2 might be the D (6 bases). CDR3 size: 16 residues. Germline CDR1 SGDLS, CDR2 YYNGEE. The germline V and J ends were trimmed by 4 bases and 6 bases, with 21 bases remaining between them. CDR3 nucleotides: TGTGCCAGCAGCCCAAGATGGGGGGTGGAGGTCGATACGCAGTATTTT. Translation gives CASSPRWGVEVDTQYF.